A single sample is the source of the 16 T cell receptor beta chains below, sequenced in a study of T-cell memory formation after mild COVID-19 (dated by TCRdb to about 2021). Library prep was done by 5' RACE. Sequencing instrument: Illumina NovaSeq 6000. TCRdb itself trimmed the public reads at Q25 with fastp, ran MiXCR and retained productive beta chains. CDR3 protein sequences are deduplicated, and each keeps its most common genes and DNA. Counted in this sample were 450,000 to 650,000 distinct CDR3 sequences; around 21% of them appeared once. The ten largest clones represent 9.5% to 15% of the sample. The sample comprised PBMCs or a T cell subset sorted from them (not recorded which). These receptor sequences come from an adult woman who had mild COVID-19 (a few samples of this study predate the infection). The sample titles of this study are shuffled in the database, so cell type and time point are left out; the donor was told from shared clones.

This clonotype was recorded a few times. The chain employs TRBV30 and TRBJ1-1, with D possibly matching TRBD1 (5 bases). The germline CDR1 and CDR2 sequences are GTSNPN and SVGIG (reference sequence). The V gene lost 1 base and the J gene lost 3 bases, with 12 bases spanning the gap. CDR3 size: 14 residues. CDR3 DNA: TGTGCCTGGAGTGGGATAGGCAGGGACACTGAAGCTTTCTTT. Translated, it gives CAWSGIGRDTEAFF.

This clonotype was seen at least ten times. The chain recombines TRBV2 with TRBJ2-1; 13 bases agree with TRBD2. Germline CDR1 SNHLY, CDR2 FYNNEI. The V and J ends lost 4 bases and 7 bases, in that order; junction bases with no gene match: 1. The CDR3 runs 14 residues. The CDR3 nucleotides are TGTGCCAGCAGTGGGGGACTAGCGGGGAATGAGCAGTTCTTC. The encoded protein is CASSGGLAGNEQFF.

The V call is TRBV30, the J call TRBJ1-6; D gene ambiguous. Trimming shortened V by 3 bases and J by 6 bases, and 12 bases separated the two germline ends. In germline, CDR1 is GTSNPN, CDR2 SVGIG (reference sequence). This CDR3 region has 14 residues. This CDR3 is CAWRGVGFNSPLHF. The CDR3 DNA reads TGTGCCTGGAGGGGAGTAGGGTTTAATTCACCCCTCCACTTT.

This CDR3 is CASSSQLTGIVTYEQYF. DNA for the CDR3: TGTGCCAGCAGCTCCCAACTCACCGGGATTGTGACCTACGAGCAGTACTTC. This chain uses TRBV5-6 with TRBJ2-7, with a tentative D call TRBD2 (5 bases). The germline V and J ends were trimmed by 3 bases and 2 bases, with 21 bases remaining between them. This CDR3 contains 17 residues. The germline V gene encodes CDR1 SGHDT and CDR2 YYEEEE.

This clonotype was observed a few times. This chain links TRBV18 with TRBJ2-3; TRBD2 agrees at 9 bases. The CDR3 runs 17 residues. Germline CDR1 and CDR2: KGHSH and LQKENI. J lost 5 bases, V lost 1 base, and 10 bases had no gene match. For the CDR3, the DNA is TGTGCCAGCTCACCACTGGTAGCGGGGGCCCTTCGAGATACGCAGTATTTT. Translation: CASSPLVAGALRDTQYF.

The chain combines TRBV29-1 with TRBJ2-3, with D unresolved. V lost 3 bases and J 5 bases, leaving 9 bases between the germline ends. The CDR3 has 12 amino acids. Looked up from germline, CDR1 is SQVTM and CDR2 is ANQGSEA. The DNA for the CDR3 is TGCAGCGTTGAGGCCGCTAGAGATACGCAGTATTTT. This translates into CSVEAARDTQYF.

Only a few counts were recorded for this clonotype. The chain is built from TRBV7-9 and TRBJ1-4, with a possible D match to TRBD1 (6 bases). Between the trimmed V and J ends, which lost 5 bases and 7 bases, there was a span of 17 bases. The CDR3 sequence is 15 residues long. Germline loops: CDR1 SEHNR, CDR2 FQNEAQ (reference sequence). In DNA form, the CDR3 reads TGTGCCAGCAGCATCGGACAGTTATTAGGTGAAAAACTGTTTTTT. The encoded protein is CASSIGQLLGEKLFF.

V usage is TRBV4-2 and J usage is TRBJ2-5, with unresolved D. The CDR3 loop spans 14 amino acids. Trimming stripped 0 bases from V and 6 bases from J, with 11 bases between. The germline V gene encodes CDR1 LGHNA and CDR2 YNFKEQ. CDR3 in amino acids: CASSQEVGRKTQYF. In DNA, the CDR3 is TGTGCCAGCAGCCAAGAAGTGGGCCGCAAGACCCAGTACTTC.

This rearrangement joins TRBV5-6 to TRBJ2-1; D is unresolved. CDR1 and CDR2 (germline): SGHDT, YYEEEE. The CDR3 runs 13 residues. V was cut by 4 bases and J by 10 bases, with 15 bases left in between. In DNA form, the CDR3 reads TGTGCCAGCAGCAACGGCCAGGTCATGGAGCAGTTCTTC. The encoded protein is CASSNGQVMEQFF.

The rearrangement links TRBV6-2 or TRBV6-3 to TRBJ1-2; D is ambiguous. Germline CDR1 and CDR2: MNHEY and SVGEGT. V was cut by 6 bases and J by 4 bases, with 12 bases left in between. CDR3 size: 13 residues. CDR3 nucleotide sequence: TGTGCCAGCAGCCCACAGCAAGTCTATGGCTACACCTTC. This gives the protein CASSPQQVYGYTF.

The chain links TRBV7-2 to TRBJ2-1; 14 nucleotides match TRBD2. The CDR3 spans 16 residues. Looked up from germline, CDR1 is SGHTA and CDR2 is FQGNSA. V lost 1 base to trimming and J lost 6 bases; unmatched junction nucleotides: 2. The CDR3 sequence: CASSLVGTSGSNEQFF. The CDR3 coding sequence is TGTGCCAGCAGCTTAGTGGGGACTAGCGGGAGCAATGAGCAGTTCTTC.

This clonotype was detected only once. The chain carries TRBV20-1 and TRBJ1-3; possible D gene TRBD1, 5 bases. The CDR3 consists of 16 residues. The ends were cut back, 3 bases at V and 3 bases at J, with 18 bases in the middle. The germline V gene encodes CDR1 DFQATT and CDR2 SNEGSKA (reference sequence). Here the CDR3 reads CSASPGGRQYGNTIYF. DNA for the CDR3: TGCAGTGCTAGTCCTGGGGGAAGACAATATGGAAACACCATATATTTT.

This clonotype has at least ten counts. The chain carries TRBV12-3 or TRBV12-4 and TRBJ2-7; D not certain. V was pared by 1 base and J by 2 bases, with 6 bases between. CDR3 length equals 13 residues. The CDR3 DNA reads TGTGCCAGCAGTTTAGGCAGACCCTACGAGCAGTACTTC. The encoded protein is CASSLGRPYEQYF.

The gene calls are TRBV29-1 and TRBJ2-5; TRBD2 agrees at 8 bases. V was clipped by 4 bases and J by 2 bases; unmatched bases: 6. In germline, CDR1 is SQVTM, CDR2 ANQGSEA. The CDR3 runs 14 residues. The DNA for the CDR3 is TGCAGCGTTGTTAGCGGGGTGCTTCAAGAGACCCAGTACTTC. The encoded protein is CSVVSGVLQETQYF.

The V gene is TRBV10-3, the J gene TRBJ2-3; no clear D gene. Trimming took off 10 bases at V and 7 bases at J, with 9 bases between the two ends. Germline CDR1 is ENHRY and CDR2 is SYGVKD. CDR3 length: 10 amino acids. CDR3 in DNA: TGTGCCACCTCCTCGAATACGCAGTATTTT. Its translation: CATSSNTQYF.

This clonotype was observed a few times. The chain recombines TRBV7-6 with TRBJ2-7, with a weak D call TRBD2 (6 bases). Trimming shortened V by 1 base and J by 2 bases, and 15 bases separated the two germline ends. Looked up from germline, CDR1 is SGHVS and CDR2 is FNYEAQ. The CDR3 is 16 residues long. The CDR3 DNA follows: TGTGCCAGCAGCTTAGAAGAGGTGGAGGGACCCTACGAGCAGTACTTC. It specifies CASSLEEVEGPYEQYF.